These 30 T cell receptor beta chains originate from one sample sequenced in a study of cytotoxic CD8 clonotypes in ibrutinib-treated CLL. Sequenced by immunoSEQ multiplex PCR; TCRdb stores in-frame clones only, minus some. The data hold some 140,000 clones, with approximately 90% observed a single time. The source material was PBMCs, sampled after 12 months of ibrutinib treatment. All receptors come from a human donor with chronic lymphocytic leukemia.

This chain uses TRBV9 with TRBJ2-5, with D perhaps matching TRBD2 (6 bases). The V and J ends lost 3 bases and 5 bases respectively, with 14 bases between them. The germline CDR1 and CDR2 sequences are SGDLS and YYNGEE. The CDR3 contains 14 residues. CDR3 nucleotides: TGTGCCAGCAGCGCGTCCGCGGCGGGGGAGACCCAGTACTTC. Residues: CASSASAAGETQYF.

J is TRBJ1-2 and V is TRBV6-1, with D unresolved. Trimming cost V 7 bases and J 8 bases, with 20 bases left between them. CDR1 MNHNS and CDR2 SASEGT come from the germline V gene. The CDR3 has 14 residues. CDR3 DNA: TGTGCCAGCACCCCCTTAATGGAGGTTGGAGGCTACACCTTC. Its protein is CASTPLMEVGGYTF.

This clone was seen only once. This chain connects TRBV11-2 to TRBJ2-4, with TRBD2 identical over 9 bases. The V gene end was trimmed by 1 base and the J gene end by 2 bases; junction bases not matched to a gene: 3. The CDR3 has 16 amino acids. Germline V gene lookup returns CDR1 SGHAT and CDR2 FQNNGV. The chain's CDR3 is CASSLVASGTKNIQYF. Here the CDR3 DNA reads TGTGCCAGCAGCTTAGTTGCTAGCGGGACCAAAAACATTCAGTACTTC.

V gene TRBV6-1 combines with J gene TRBJ2-2, with 9 bases aligning to TRBD1. The CDR3 spans 15 residues. J lost 4 bases, V lost 10 bases, and 10 bases had no gene match. The germline CDR1 and CDR2 sequences are MNHNS and SASEGT. The CDR3 DNA reads as TGTGCCACCTTGGGGGACAGGGCAATCACCGGGGAGCTGTTTTTT. Translating it yields CATLGDRAITGELFF.

V and J are TRBV7-2 and TRBJ2-1; possible D gene TRBD2, 6 bases. Trimming removed 6 bases at V and 4 bases at J, with 13 bases between. Germline values: CDR1 SGHTA, CDR2 FQGNSA. There are 14 residues in the CDR3. The CDR3 DNA sequence: TGTGCCAGCAGAGCCATCAGCGGGTACAATGAGCAGTTCTTC. It translates to CASRAISGYNEQFF.

The gene calls are TRBV28 and TRBJ1-1, with TRBD1 matching 10 bases. V shed 8 bases and J 5 bases; nucleotides not matched to a gene: 8. This CDR3 is built from 14 residues. Germline V gene lookup returns CDR1 MDHEN and CDR2 SYDVKM. The CDR3 spells CASRQGAPATEAFF. Here the CDR3 DNA reads TGTGCCAGCCGACAGGGGGCCCCTGCAACTGAAGCTTTCTTT.

V usage is TRBV27 and J usage is TRBJ2-3; TRBD2 agrees at 8 bases. The ends lost 9 bases at V and 0 bases at J; junction bases unmatched: 5. The CDR3 runs 14 residues. Germline lookup yields CDR1 MNHEY and CDR2 SMNVEV (reference sequence). CDR3 in amino acids: CASQRERSTDTQYF. As DNA, the CDR3 is TGTGCCAGTCAGCGGGAGAGAAGCACAGATACGCAGTATTTT.

The rearrangement uses TRBV10-1 and TRBJ1-5; TRBD1 is a possible D gene (6 bases). The CDR3 spans 14 residues. The germline V gene has CDR1 WNHNN and CDR2 SYGVQD (reference sequence). With 6 bases removed from V and 6 bases from J, the gap between germline ends came to 15 bases. The DNA for the CDR3 is TGCGCCAGCAGCGCGGCGGTAGGGGGTCAGCCCCAGCATTTT. Amino acids: CASSAAVGGQPQHF.

The chain joins TRBV30 to TRBJ1-5, with 8 bases aligning to TRBD1. V lost 3 bases and J lost 7; bases outside the gene matches: 5. The CDR3 contains 13 residues. From germline, CDR1 is GTSNPN and CDR2 SVGIG (reference sequence). CDR3 bases: TGTGCCTGGAGCGACAGGGGAAAACAGCCCCAGCATTTT. As protein: CAWSDRGKQPQHF.

V gene TRBV25-1 combines with J gene TRBJ2-5; D gene uncertain. Germline V lookup: CDR1 MGHDK, CDR2 SYGVNS. Deletions cut 4 bases from V and 5 bases from J, with 11 bases between. There are 13 residues in the CDR3. The CDR3 coding sequence is TGTGCCAGCAGTGGAGTTTCCCTGGAGACCCAGTACTTC. It is translated as CASSGVSLETQYF. The full variable domain, completed using reference TRBV25-1 and TRBJ2-5, is EADIYQTPRYLVIGTGKKITLECSQTMGHDKMYWYQQDPGMELHLIHYSYGVNSTEKGDLSSESTVSRIRTEHFPLTLESARPSHTSQYLCASSGVSLETQYFGPGTRLLVL.

This sequence joins TRBV7-8 and TRBJ2-1; D is uncertain. Germline V gene data show CDR1 as SGHVS and CDR2 as FQNEAQ. Trimming pared 3 bases from V and 8 bases from J, leaving 5 bases between. The CDR3 runs to 11 residues. The CDR3: CASSLSDEQFF. DNA of the CDR3: TGTGCCAGCAGCTTGAGTGATGAGCAGTTCTTC.

The chain is built from TRBV19 and TRBJ2-7; 9 bases line up with TRBD2. There are 15 residues in the CDR3. Germline-derived CDR1 and CDR2 are LNHDA and SQIVND (reference sequence). J lost 4 bases, V lost 3 bases, and 7 bases had no gene match. CDR3 residues: CASSISAGGRYEQYF. The CDR3 DNA reads as TGTGCCAGTAGTATCTCAGCGGGAGGTAGGTACGAGCAGTACTTC. Filled out from reference TRBV19 and TRBJ2-7, the complete variable domain reads DGGITQSPKYLFRKEGQNVTLSCEQNLNHDAMYWYRQDPGQGLRLIYYSQIVNDFQKGDIAEGYSVSREKKESFPLTVTSAQKNPTAFYLCASSISAGGRYEQYFGPGTRLTVT.

The rearrangement uses TRBV30 and TRBJ2-7; TRBD2 matches at 11 bases. The CDR3 is 16 amino acids. V lost 6 bases and J lost 3; bases outside the gene matches: 13. Germline V gene data show CDR1 as GTSNPN and CDR2 as SVGIG (reference sequence). The CDR3 region is CACALPGLAVSYEQYF. The CDR3 DNA is TGTGCCTGTGCCCTTCCGGGACTAGCGGTAAGCTACGAGCAGTACTTC.

DNA of the CDR3: TGTGCCAGCAGTGATTGGACAGTCCAAGAGACCCAGTACTTC. This encodes CASSDWTVQETQYF. The V and J genes are TRBV6-1 and TRBJ2-5, with a weak D call TRBD1 (6 bases). The CDR3 is made up of 14 amino acids. CDR1 and CDR2 from the germline V gene are MNHNS and SASEGT. With 3 bases removed from V and 1 base from J, the gap between germline ends came to 9 bases.

This chain uses TRBV15 with TRBJ2-7; 9 bases fit TRBD1. The CDR3 has 12 residues. J gave up 4 bases and V 8 bases, and 3 bases lay outside the gene matches. Germline V gives CDR1 LNHNV, CDR2 YYDKDF (reference sequence). Here the CDR3 reads CATSGTGYEQYF. In nucleotides, the CDR3 is TGTGCCACCTCCGGGACAGGGTACGAGCAGTACTTC.

The chain links TRBV7-3 to TRBJ2-7; 10 nucleotides line up with TRBD1. Germline loops: CDR1 SGHTA, CDR2 FQGTGA. Losses at the gene ends were 5 bases for V and 7 bases for J; bases not matched to a gene: 5. The CDR3 covers 13 residues. The DNA of the CDR3 is TGTGCCAGCAGCCTCGACAGGGGGCGGGAGCAGTACTTC. As protein: CASSLDRGREQYF.

V gene TRBV18 combines with J gene TRBJ2-7; D call uncertain. From germline, CDR1 is KGHSH and CDR2 LQKENI. V dropped 3 bases and J dropped 3 bases, with 18 bases sitting between them. This CDR3 contains 16 residues. CDR3 sequence reads: CASSPIRVARNYEQYF. The CDR3 DNA is TGTGCCAGCTCACCGATCCGTGTTGCTCGAAACTACGAGCAGTACTTC.

The chain carries TRBV28 and TRBJ2-7; tentatively, D is TRBD2 (6 bases). Trimming took off 7 bases at V and 3 bases at J, with 22 bases between the two ends. Per germline, CDR1 MDHEN and CDR2 SYDVKM. The CDR3 sequence is 16 residues long. The CDR3 loop is CASIPRGVSGYYEQYF. The CDR3 nucleotides read TGTGCCAGCATACCCCGTGGAGTTAGCGGATACTACGAGCAGTACTTC.

The gene calls are TRBV2 and TRBJ2-1; 7 bases are shared with TRBD1. The junction had 5 bases not matched to a gene; V was cut back by 4 bases and J by 2 bases. The germline CDR1 and CDR2 sequences are SNHLY and FYNNEI. The CDR3 consists of 15 residues. DNA for the CDR3: TGTGCCAGCAGTGCCGACAGGGTTGCCTACAATGAGCAGTTCTTC. Its translation is CASSADRVAYNEQFF.

This chain links TRBV13 with TRBJ2-7; TRBD1 agrees at 8 bases. The trim removed 4 bases at V and 5 bases at J, leaving 7 bases unmatched. The CDR3 has 14 amino acids. The germline V gene encodes CDR1 PRHDT and CDR2 FYEKMQ (reference sequence). The CDR3 is CASSSPDRANEQYF. CDR3 nucleotide sequence: TGTGCCAGCAGCTCTCCGGACAGGGCAAACGAGCAGTACTTC.

This clone was observed once. The rearrangement uses TRBV28 and TRBJ1-5; D is undetermined. The germline V and J ends were trimmed by 5 bases and 9 bases, with 11 bases remaining between them. Germline V gene sequence: CDR1 MDHEN, CDR2 SYDVKM. This CDR3 contains 12 residues. The CDR3 protein is CASSTFKRPQHF. Here the CDR3 DNA reads TGTGCCAGCAGTACTTTCAAGCGGCCCCAGCATTTT.

This sequence joins TRBV28 and TRBJ1-5; 9 bases are a match to TRBD1. The CDR3 loop spans 16 amino acids. CDR1 MDHEN and CDR2 SYDVKM come from the germline V gene. V trimming: 6 bases; J trimming: 4 bases; junction bases outside the gene matches: 10. This CDR3 is CASRTGTGLWNQPQHF. The CDR3 nucleotides are TGTGCCAGCAGGACCGGGACAGGGTTATGGAATCAGCCCCAGCATTTT.

The CDR3 sequence is CASSYGLAGSYEQYF. Written as DNA, the CDR3 is TGTGCCAGCAGCTATGGACTAGCGGGATCCTACGAGCAGTACTTC. The V call is TRBV9, the J call TRBJ2-7, with 12 bases identical to TRBD2. There are 15 residues in the CDR3. The germline gives CDR1 SGDLS, CDR2 YYNGEE. V shed 4 bases, J shed 1 base, and the junction held 3 bases outside the gene matches.

The J gene is TRBJ2-1, the V gene TRBV27; unclear D gene. Trimming removed 1 base at V and 4 bases at J, with 8 bases between. This CDR3 comprises 14 residues. CDR1 MNHEY and CDR2 SMNVEV come from the germline V gene (reference sequence). Here the CDR3 reads CASSLYSVYNEQFF. The CDR3 nucleotides are TGTGCCAGCAGTTTATACTCTGTTTACAATGAGCAGTTCTTC.

J is TRBJ1-5 and V is TRBV7-9; 8 positions agree with TRBD1. The germline V gene has CDR1 SEHNR and CDR2 FQNEAQ (reference sequence). The V and J ends lost 4 bases and 9 bases, in that order; junction bases with no gene match: 14. CDR3 length: 16 amino acids. CDR3 residues: CASSSVLTGAGRPQHF. The CDR3 DNA follows: TGTGCCAGCAGCTCCGTCCTGACAGGGGCCGGGAGGCCCCAGCATTTT.

The chain recombines TRBV19 with TRBJ1-1; D gene unclear. The V end lost 5 bases, the J end lost 1 base, and 11 bases lay between the germline ends. Germline V gene sequence: CDR1 LNHDA, CDR2 SQIVND (reference sequence). The CDR3 sequence is 14 residues long. CDR3 sequence (DNA): TGTGCCAGTAGTCGGTTGGCGGAGAACACTGAAGCTTTCTTT. Amino acids: CASSRLAENTEAFF.

This clone was seen a single time. The chain has TRBV5-1 and TRBJ1-1; D gene uncertain. CDR3 length: 15 residues. In germline, CDR1 is SGHRS, CDR2 YFSETQ. Trimming cost V 4 bases and J 2 bases, with 15 bases left between them. The CDR3 coding sequence is TGCGCCAGCAGCCCCCGGCGCTGGGGTAACACTGAAGCTTTCTTT. Translating it yields CASSPRRWGNTEAFF.

The chain couples TRBV7-2 to TRBJ1-2; D might be TRBD1 (5 bases). CDR1 is SGHTA and CDR2 is FQGNSA in the germline V gene. V shed 8 bases and J shed 9 bases, with 13 bases lying between them. This CDR3 has 11 residues. The CDR3 DNA reads as TGTGCCAGCTCGGGGACTCAGAGCTACACCTTC. Encoded protein: CASSGTQSYTF.

The chain combines TRBV6-5 with TRBJ2-1; TRBD2 might be the D (6 bases). The CDR3 runs to 14 residues. Germline V CDR1 and CDR2: MNHEY, SVGAGI. The germline V and J ends were trimmed by 4 bases and 9 bases, with 16 bases remaining between them. The CDR3 spells CASSFTSSAGEQFF. The CDR3 nucleotides are TGTGCCAGCAGTTTTACTAGCTCAGCGGGTGAGCAGTTCTTC.

The chain employs TRBV7-9 and TRBJ1-1; D might be TRBD1 (5 bases). This CDR3 has 14 amino acids. Germline values: CDR1 SEHNR, CDR2 FQNEAQ (reference sequence). The ends were cut back, 1 base at V and 1 base at J, with 7 bases in the middle. The CDR3 reads CASSLGQGNTEAFF. CDR3 nucleotide sequence: TGTGCCAGCAGCTTAGGGCAGGGGAACACTGAAGCTTTCTTT. Complete variable domain (other parts from reference TRBV7-9 and TRBJ1-1): DTGVSQNPRHKITKRGQNVTFRCDPISEHNRLYWYRQTLGQGPEFLTYFQNEAQLEKSRLLSDRFSAERPKGSFSTLEIQRTEQGDSAMYLCASSLGQGNTEAFFGQGTRLTVV.